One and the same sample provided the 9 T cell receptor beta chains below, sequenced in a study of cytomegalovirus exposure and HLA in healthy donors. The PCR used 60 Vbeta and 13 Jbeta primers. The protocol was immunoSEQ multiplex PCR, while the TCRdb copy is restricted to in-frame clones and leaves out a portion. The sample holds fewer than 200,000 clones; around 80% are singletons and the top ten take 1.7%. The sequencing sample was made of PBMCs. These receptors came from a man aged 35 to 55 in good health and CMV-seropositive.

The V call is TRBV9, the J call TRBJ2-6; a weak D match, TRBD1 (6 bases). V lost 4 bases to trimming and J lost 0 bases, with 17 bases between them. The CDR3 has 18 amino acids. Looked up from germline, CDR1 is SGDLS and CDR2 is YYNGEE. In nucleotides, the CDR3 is TGTGCCAGCAGCCCCTTTGGACAGCCCCGCTCTGGGGCCAACGTCCTGACTTTC. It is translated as CASSPFGQPRSGANVLTF. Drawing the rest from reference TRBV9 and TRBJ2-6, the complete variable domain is DSGVTQTPKHLITATGQRVTLRCSPRSGDLSVYWYQQSLDQGLQFLIQYYNGEERAKGNILERFSAQQFPDLHSELNLSSLELGDSALYFCASSPFGQPRSGANVLTFGAGSRLTVL.

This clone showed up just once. In DNA form, the CDR3 reads TGTGCCAGCGGCCTGCTCAGCAATCAGCCCCAGCATTTT. Translation: CASGLLSNQPQHF. V usage is TRBV28 and J usage is TRBJ1-5; D is undetermined. This CDR3 comprises 13 residues. Per the germline V gene, CDR1 is MDHEN and CDR2 is SYDVKM. V gave up 8 bases and J gave up 1 base, with 9 bases separating them.

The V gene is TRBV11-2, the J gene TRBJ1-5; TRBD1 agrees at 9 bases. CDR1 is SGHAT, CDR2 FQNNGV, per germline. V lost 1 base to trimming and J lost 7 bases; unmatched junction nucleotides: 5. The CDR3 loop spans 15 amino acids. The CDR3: CASSLGGTGSQPQHF. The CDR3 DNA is TGTGCCAGCAGCTTAGGGGGGACAGGGAGCCAGCCCCAGCATTTT.

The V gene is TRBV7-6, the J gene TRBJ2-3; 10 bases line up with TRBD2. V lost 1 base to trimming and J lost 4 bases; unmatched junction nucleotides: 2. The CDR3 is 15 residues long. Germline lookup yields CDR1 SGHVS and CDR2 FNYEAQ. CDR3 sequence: CASSLVSGRADTQYF. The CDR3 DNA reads TGTGCCAGCAGCTTAGTGAGCGGGAGGGCAGATACGCAGTATTTT.

This CDR3 is CASSLSLASFEQFF. The CDR3 DNA is TGTGCCAGCAGTTTATCGTTGGCTAGCTTCGAGCAGTTCTTC. This chain connects TRBV27 to TRBJ2-1; possible D gene TRBD2, 5 bases. V dropped 0 bases and J dropped 10 bases, with 13 bases sitting between them. Germline V gene lookup returns CDR1 MNHEY and CDR2 SMNVEV (reference sequence). The CDR3 contains 14 residues.

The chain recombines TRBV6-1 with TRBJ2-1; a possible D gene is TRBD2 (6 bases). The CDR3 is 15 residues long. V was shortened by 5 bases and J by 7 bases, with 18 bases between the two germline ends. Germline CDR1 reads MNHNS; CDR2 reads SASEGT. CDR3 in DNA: TGTGCCAGCAGTCCATGGGGGGTAGGGTCGAATGAGCAGTTCTTC. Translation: CASSPWGVGSNEQFF.

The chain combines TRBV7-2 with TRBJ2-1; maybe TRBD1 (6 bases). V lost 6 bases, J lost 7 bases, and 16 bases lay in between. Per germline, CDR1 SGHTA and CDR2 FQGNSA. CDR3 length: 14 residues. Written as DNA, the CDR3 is TGTGCCAGCAGTTCCTTCCAGGGGTTTAATGAGCAGTTCTTC. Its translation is CASSSFQGFNEQFF.

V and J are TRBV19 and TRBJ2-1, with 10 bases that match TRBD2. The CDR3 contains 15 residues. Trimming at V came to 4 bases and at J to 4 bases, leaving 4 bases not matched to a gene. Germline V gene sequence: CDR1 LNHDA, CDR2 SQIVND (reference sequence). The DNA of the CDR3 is TGTGCCAGTAGTAAATTAGCGGGAGGTTACAATGAGCAGTTCTTC. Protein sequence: CASSKLAGGYNEQFF.

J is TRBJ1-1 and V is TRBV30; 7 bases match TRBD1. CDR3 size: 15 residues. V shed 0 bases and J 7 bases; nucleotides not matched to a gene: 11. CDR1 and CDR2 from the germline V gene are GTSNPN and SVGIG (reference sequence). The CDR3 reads CAWSVRAGGSYEAFF. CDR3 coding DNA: TGTGCCTGGAGTGTACGGGCAGGGGGAAGTTATGAAGCTTTCTTT. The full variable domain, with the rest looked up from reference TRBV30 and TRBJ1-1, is SQTIHQWPATLVQPVGSPLSLECTVEGTSNPNLYWYRQAAGRGLQLLFYSVGIGQISSEVPQNLSASRPQDRQFILSSKKLLLSDSGFYLCAWSVRAGGSYEAFFGQGTRLTVV.